This TCR beta chain was recovered during a study of blood T cell repertoires in COVID-19. Produced via immunoSEQ multiplex PCR; TCRdb's table is partial and in-frame only. This sample has about 130,000 clones, with 80% to 90% found just once. Germline CDR1 and CDR2: SNHLY and FYNNEI. V was clipped by 9 bases and J by 12 bases, with 15 bases between them. CDR3 length: 11 amino acids. The TCR sequence derives from a woman aged 55 to 70 with acute or convalescent COVID-19. The chain joins TRBV2 to TRBJ2-1; tentatively, D is TRBD1 (6 bases). The sample taken for sequencing was peripheral blood. CDR3 coding DNA: TGTGCCAGTGGACAGCCCAGGGGGCAGTTCTTC. Protein: CASGQPRGQFF.